This is a list of T cell receptor beta chains from one sample in a study of vaccination and CD4 T cells after COVID-19. TCRdb re-analysed the PCR reads in MiXCR, keeping a single row per CDR3 protein. The sample includes some 20,000 distinct CDR3 sequences, approximately 46% of them seen just once. The antigens of these receptors remain unknown. Material: CD4+ T cells from blood, cultured in vitro, obtained before SARS-CoV-2 vaccination. The receptors were gathered from a human donor who had recovered from COVID-19. CDR3s include the opening cysteine and the closing phenylalanine or tryptophan. D genes are given only for firm matches. Clone sizes are given selectively: once, few, many, or a class where the clone is expanded.

cdr3_nt: TGTGCCAGCAGCTTAGCGCGCACGGCGGGTACGCAGTATTTT
cdr3_aa: CASSLARTAGTQYF
d_call: -
v_call: TRBV7-8
clone_size: -
j_call: TRBJ2-3

cdr3_nt: TGTGCCTGGAGCCCGGGGGCAAACTATGGCTACACCTTC
cdr3_aa: CAWSPGANYGYTF
d_call: -
v_call: TRBV30
clone_size: few
j_call: TRBJ1-2

cdr3_nt: TGTGCCAGTAGGCGGGGTACTTATGGCTACACCTTC
cdr3_aa: CASRRGTYGYTF
d_call: -
v_call: TRBV19
clone_size: -
j_call: TRBJ1-2

cdr3_nt: TGCAGTGCTAGAGTAGGGGTAGATGGAGGCTACACCTTC
cdr3_aa: CSARVGVDGGYTF
d_call: -
v_call: TRBV20-1
clone_size: -
j_call: TRBJ1-2

cdr3_nt: TGTGCTAGTGCTACACTGGAGGGGTACGGCTACACCTTC
cdr3_aa: CASATLEGYGYTF
d_call: -
v_call: TRBV12-5
clone_size: few
j_call: TRBJ1-2

cdr3_nt: TGCAGTGCTACCGGGACAGCCTCTGGGGCCAACGTCCTGACTTTC
cdr3_aa: CSATGTASGANVLTF
d_call: TRBD1
v_call: TRBV20-1
clone_size: -
j_call: TRBJ2-6

cdr3_nt: TGTGCCAGCAGTCTACGACCCGCGCGCAATCAGCCCCAGCATTTT
cdr3_aa: CASSLRPARNQPQHF
d_call: -
v_call: TRBV2
clone_size: -
j_call: TRBJ1-5

cdr3_nt: TGTGCCAGCAGTTACGAGGGGAGTCAGCCCCAGCATTTT
cdr3_aa: CASSYEGSQPQHF
d_call: -
v_call: TRBV6-5
clone_size: -
j_call: TRBJ1-5

cdr3_nt: TGTGCCAGCAGTTACTCCCATTGGACAGGGCGCTACGAGCAGTACTTC
cdr3_aa: CASSYSHWTGRYEQYF
d_call: TRBD1
v_call: TRBV6-5
clone_size: few
j_call: TRBJ2-7

cdr3_nt: TGTGCCAGCAGCTTAGCGCGGGGGGCCTATGGAAACACCATATATTTT
cdr3_aa: CASSLARGAYGNTIYF
d_call: -
v_call: TRBV7-2
clone_size: -
j_call: TRBJ1-3

cdr3_nt: TGTGCCAGCAGTGCCCTCGGACAGGGTAATTCACCCCTCCACTTT
cdr3_aa: CASSALGQGNSPLHF
d_call: TRBD1
v_call: TRBV6-1
clone_size: large
j_call: TRBJ1-6

cdr3_nt: TGCGCCAGCGATGGAAGCAGGGCACCTATACCCCATGGAAACACCATATATTTT
cdr3_aa: CASDGSRAPIPHGNTIYF
d_call: -
v_call: TRBV10-1
clone_size: -
j_call: TRBJ1-3

cdr3_nt: TGTGCCAGCAGCTTGGGCGGAATGGGTCGGGAGACCCAGTACTTC
cdr3_aa: CASSLGGMGRETQYF
d_call: -
v_call: TRBV5-4
clone_size: -
j_call: TRBJ2-5

cdr3_nt: TGCAGTGTTGCAGGGGCCCTTGGACCAGATACGCAGTATTTT
cdr3_aa: CSVAGALGPDTQYF
d_call: -
v_call: TRBV20-1
clone_size: -
j_call: TRBJ2-3

cdr3_nt: TGTGCCAGCAGTCTACATGCTGATTCCTCACCCCTCCACTTT
cdr3_aa: CASSLHADSSPLHF
d_call: -
v_call: TRBV28
clone_size: -
j_call: TRBJ1-6

cdr3_nt: TGTGCCAGTAGTATAGGGGGGCCTCTGGAGGGCGGCTACACCTTC
cdr3_aa: CASSIGGPLEGGYTF
d_call: -
v_call: TRBV19
clone_size: few
j_call: TRBJ1-2

cdr3_nt: TGTGCCACCGACCCGACAGGAACCTACTATGGCTACACCTTC
cdr3_aa: CATDPTGTYYGYTF
d_call: -
v_call: TRBV6-2/TRBV6-3
clone_size: few
j_call: TRBJ1-2

cdr3_nt: TGTGCCAGCAGTGCGGACGGAAACTATGGCTACACCTTC
cdr3_aa: CASSADGNYGYTF
d_call: -
v_call: TRBV2
clone_size: -
j_call: TRBJ1-2

cdr3_nt: TGTGCCAGCAGTACCCCAACAGGGACTGGAAACACCATATATTTT
cdr3_aa: CASSTPTGTGNTIYF
d_call: -
v_call: TRBV6-1
clone_size: few
j_call: TRBJ1-3

cdr3_nt: TGCGCCAGCAGCCCCACAGGGGAAGGAGAGACCCAGTACTTC
cdr3_aa: CASSPTGEGETQYF
d_call: TRBD1
v_call: TRBV5-1
clone_size: few
j_call: TRBJ2-5

cdr3_nt: TGTGCCAGCAGCCCAGGGGGAGGGCAGGGCTCCTACAATGAGCAGTTCTTC
cdr3_aa: CASSPGGGQGSYNEQFF
d_call: -
v_call: TRBV7-6
clone_size: -
j_call: TRBJ2-1

cdr3_nt: TGTGCCAGTAGTTCCCGACAGACACTTAACTATGGCTACACCTTC
cdr3_aa: CASSSRQTLNYGYTF
d_call: -
v_call: TRBV19
clone_size: -
j_call: TRBJ1-2

cdr3_nt: TGTGCCAGTATTGCGAATGCGAACACCGGGGAGCTGTTTTTT
cdr3_aa: CASIANANTGELFF
d_call: -
v_call: TRBV19
clone_size: -
j_call: TRBJ2-2

cdr3_nt: TGTGCCAGCAGCTTAGTCGGAGATACGCAGTATTTT
cdr3_aa: CASSLVGDTQYF
d_call: -
v_call: TRBV11-2
clone_size: -
j_call: TRBJ2-3

cdr3_nt: TGTGCCAGCAGTCCGCGTGACAGGACGAACACTGAAGCTTTCTTT
cdr3_aa: CASSPRDRTNTEAFF
d_call: -
v_call: TRBV6-1
clone_size: few
j_call: TRBJ1-1

cdr3_nt: TGTGCCAGCAGCGTGGTCGCGACAGGGCTCTACACCTTC
cdr3_aa: CASSVVATGLYTF
d_call: TRBD1
v_call: TRBV2
clone_size: -
j_call: TRBJ1-2

cdr3_nt: TGTGCTAGTGGTTTGTCCTCGACTCCGGGTCCCTTC
cdr3_aa: CASGLSSTPGPF
d_call: -
v_call: TRBV12-5
clone_size: few
j_call: TRBJ1-2

cdr3_nt: TGCGCCAGCAGCCAAGATCGTGACGGGACCACAGATACGCAGTATTTT
cdr3_aa: CASSQDRDGTTDTQYF
d_call: -
v_call: TRBV7-2
clone_size: -
j_call: TRBJ2-3

cdr3_nt: TGTGCCAGCAGTGGTACGGGGCCGAACACTGAAGCTTTCTTT
cdr3_aa: CASSGTGPNTEAFF
d_call: -
v_call: TRBV25-1
clone_size: few
j_call: TRBJ1-1

cdr3_nt: TGTGCCAGCAGTGAAGGACAGGGCCTATGGTCCGGCTACACCTTC
cdr3_aa: CASSEGQGLWSGYTF
d_call: TRBD1
v_call: TRBV6-1
clone_size: -
j_call: TRBJ1-2

cdr3_nt: TGCGCCAGCACCCCCGGGAGGGCCAGAGATACGCAGTATTTT
cdr3_aa: CASTPGRARDTQYF
d_call: TRBD2
v_call: TRBV5-1
clone_size: once
j_call: TRBJ2-3

cdr3_nt: TGTGCCAGCAGCTTTCAGGGGGGGAACACTGAAGCTTTCTTT
cdr3_aa: CASSFQGGNTEAFF
d_call: TRBD1
v_call: TRBV2
clone_size: -
j_call: TRBJ1-1

cdr3_nt: TGCAGTGCTAGATACTGGGGGAACACCGGGGAGCTGTTTTTT
cdr3_aa: CSARYWGNTGELFF
d_call: -
v_call: TRBV20-1
clone_size: -
j_call: TRBJ2-2

cdr3_nt: TGTGCCAGCAGGGCCCGTGTGGACTCACCCCTCCACTTT
cdr3_aa: CASRARVDSPLHF
d_call: -
v_call: TRBV6-2/TRBV6-3
clone_size: -
j_call: TRBJ1-6

cdr3_nt: TGTGCCAGCAGTTTTCGGACCCGTCCCTCCGAGCAGTACTTC
cdr3_aa: CASSFRTRPSEQYF
d_call: -
v_call: TRBV7-8
clone_size: -
j_call: TRBJ2-7

cdr3_nt: TGTGCCAGTAGCCCCGGGGCACATATGAACACTGAAGCTTTCTTT
cdr3_aa: CASSPGAHMNTEAFF
d_call: -
v_call: TRBV19
clone_size: -
j_call: TRBJ1-1

cdr3_nt: TGCAGTGCTAGAGATGGGAGGACTCAAAGTACCGGGGAGCTGTTTTTT
cdr3_aa: CSARDGRTQSTGELFF
d_call: -
v_call: TRBV20-1
clone_size: -
j_call: TRBJ2-2

cdr3_nt: TGCGCCAGCAGCCAAGGTGACTTTTATGGCTACACCTTC
cdr3_aa: CASSQGDFYGYTF
d_call: -
v_call: TRBV4-3
clone_size: -
j_call: TRBJ1-2

cdr3_nt: TGTGCCAGCAGTTACTCGCTATCCCCAGGGGTCCTACTTAACCAAGAGACCCAGTACTTC
cdr3_aa: CASSYSLSPGVLLNQETQYF
d_call: -
v_call: TRBV6-5
clone_size: -
j_call: TRBJ2-5

cdr3_nt: TGTGCCTTAGAACAGGGGTTGGGCTACACCTTC
cdr3_aa: CALEQGLGYTF
d_call: TRBD1
v_call: TRBV30
clone_size: once
j_call: TRBJ1-2

cdr3_nt: TGTGCCAGCAGTGAGACAGGGACGAACACCGGGGAGCTGTTTTTT
cdr3_aa: CASSETGTNTGELFF
d_call: TRBD1
v_call: TRBV25-1
clone_size: -
j_call: TRBJ2-2

cdr3_nt: TGTGCCAGTAGTACCACACAGGGGGCCGAGCAGTTCTTC
cdr3_aa: CASSTTQGAEQFF
d_call: TRBD1
v_call: TRBV19
clone_size: -
j_call: TRBJ2-1

cdr3_nt: TGTGCCAGCAGTCCTCTAGGGGGAGGCCATGAGCAGTTCTTC
cdr3_aa: CASSPLGGGHEQFF
d_call: -
v_call: TRBV28
clone_size: -
j_call: TRBJ2-1

cdr3_nt: TGTGCCAGCAGTTTGGCAATAAGAGGAAACACCATATATTTT
cdr3_aa: CASSLAIRGNTIYF
d_call: -
v_call: TRBV28
clone_size: -
j_call: TRBJ1-3

cdr3_nt: TGTGCCAGCAGCTTAGTGGGCTCACATGGAAACACCATATATTTT
cdr3_aa: CASSLVGSHGNTIYF
d_call: -
v_call: TRBV7-8
clone_size: few
j_call: TRBJ1-3

cdr3_nt: TGTGCCAGCAGCTTAGGGCTGTTGGGGGCGGAGACCCAGTACTTC
cdr3_aa: CASSLGLLGAETQYF
d_call: -
v_call: TRBV11-2
clone_size: few
j_call: TRBJ2-5

cdr3_nt: TGTGCCACCAGTGATTTGAGGACAGGGGCGCCTGGCGGGAGCTCCGGGGAGCTGTTTTTT
cdr3_aa: CATSDLRTGAPGGSSGELFF
d_call: TRBD1
v_call: TRBV24-1
clone_size: -
j_call: TRBJ2-2